This T cell receptor beta chain was obtained from a study of blood T cell repertoires in COVID-19. In the study overall: The samples span acute and convalescent COVID-19 from the United States, Italy and Spain. PBMCs, B-cell-depleted T cells, or T cells provided the cDNA or gDNA that made up the material.

Seattle researchers signed up patients amid active infection and tracked them longitudinally. Original methodology: Estimation of nucleated cell counts relied on the amplification of reference gene primers. Here immunoSEQ multiplex PCR was the method, and the copy in TCRdb shows in-frame clones only, minus some. The V and J calls and clone size were taken over from that table, and D and trimming were inferred from the DNA. The table has approximately 300,000 clones, under 85% seen once; the top ten hold 0.85% to 1%. This CDR3 region has 14 residues. Germline V gene sequence: CDR1 SGHRS, CDR2 YFSETQ. Trimming stripped 1 base from V and 2 bases from J, with 9 bases between.

Sequencing was done on a sample of peripheral blood. V usage is TRBV5-1 and J usage is TRBJ2-5, with D possibly matching TRBD2 (6 bases). This receptor was identified in a human donor with COVID-19, enrolled during active disease. The donor label of this sample is uncertain. The CDR3 loop is CASSLSLAQETQYF. In nucleotides, the CDR3 is TGCGCCAGCAGCTTGTCCCTAGCGCAAGAGACCCAGTACTTC.